The rows below give T cell receptor beta chains drawn from one sample of a study of T cell repertoires in cytomegalovirus infection. MiXCR, run by TCRdb on the reads, gives a single entry per CDR3 protein. Of roughly 500,000 distinct CDR3 sequences listed, around 10% are singletons. The sequencing input was PBMCs. Receptor source: a human donor in good health (CMV status not recorded). Some clones in this sample may be carry-over from other donors' samples. Each CDR3 is given with its conserved first and last residue. D genes are given only for firm matches. Not every row has a clone size; where given, it reads once, few, many or a size class.

>TRBJ2-6|TRBD2|NA|TRBV14
CASSQPGGAGANVLTF
TGTGCCAGCAGCCAACCCGGGGGGGCTGGGGCCAACGTCCTGACTTTC
>TRBJ2-2|NA|few|TRBV20-1
CSAPPPQGSTGELFF
TGCAGTGCCCCCCCCCCACAGGGTTCCACCGGGGAGCTGTTTTTT
>TRBJ2-7|NA|many|TRBV7-9
CASTRGGQNSYEQYF
TGTGCCAGCACCCGGGGTGGACAAAACTCCTACGAGCAGTACTTC
>TRBJ2-1|NA|many|TRBV12-3/TRBV12-4
CASLVYGSSSGVGENEQFF
TGTGCCAGTTTGGTATACGGTTCAAGTTCGGGGGTAGGGGAGAATGAGCAGTTCTTC
>TRBJ2-3|NA|NA|TRBV2
CASSVPVAGGESDTQYF
TGTGCCAGCAGTGTTCCCGTGGCCGGCGGGGAGTCAGATACGCAGTATTTT
>TRBJ2-1|NA|NA|TRBV19
CASRAGPLRRNEQFF
TGTGCCAGTAGGGCGGGTCCCTTAAGGAGGAATGAGCAGTTCTTC
>TRBJ2-7|TRBD2|NA|TRBV20-1
CSASGLAGPYEQYF
TGCAGTGCCTCGGGACTAGCGGGCCCCTACGAGCAGTACTTC
>TRBJ1-5|NA|many|TRBV7-8
CASSSIGVEQPQHF
TGTGCCAGCAGCTCGATCGGGGTGGAGCAGCCCCAGCATTTT
>TRBJ2-3|TRBD2|many|TRBV7-9
CASSLALARGGRYSTDTQYF
TGTGCCAGCAGCTTAGCCCTCGCGCGGGGGGGCCGATATAGCACAGATACGCAGTATTTT
>TRBJ2-1|TRBD2|many|TRBV28
CASTSRWGRAHNEQFF
TGTGCCAGCACTTCTCGGTGGGGGAGGGCCCACAATGAGCAGTTCTTC
>TRBJ2-7|TRBD1|NA|TRBV2
CASSGQGASYEQYF
TGTGCCAGCAGTGGGCAGGGGGCGTCTTACGAGCAGTACTTC
>TRBJ1-1|NA|NA|TRBV18
CASSPGGGQTEAFF
TGTGCCAGCTCACCCGGCGGGGGGCAGACTGAAGCTTTCTTT
>TRBJ1-4|NA|few|TRBV7-9
CASSTPGRAEKLFF
TGTGCCAGCAGCACACCGGGACGGGCTGAAAAACTGTTTTTT
>TRBJ2-6|TRBD1|many|TRBV7-2
CASSLVGTANSGANVLTF
TGTGCCAGCAGCTTAGTTGGGACAGCGAACTCTGGGGCCAACGTCCTGACTTTC
>TRBJ2-7|NA|NA|TRBV5-5
CASSLERTSSYEQYF
TGTGCCAGCAGCTTGGAAAGGACGAGCTCCTACGAGCAGTACTTC
>TRBJ1-1|NA|many|TRBV7-2
CASSLRPPRAEAFF
TGTGCCAGCAGCTTACGCCCGCCGAGGGCTGAAGCTTTCTTT
>TRBJ2-7|TRBD1|many|TRBV20-1
CSARLSGQGSYEQYF
TGCAGTGCTAGACTCTCCGGACAGGGGAGCTACGAGCAGTACTTC
>TRBJ2-1|TRBD2|many|TRBV7-2
CASSVGPTRTSVYNEQFF
TGTGCCAGCAGCGTAGGGCCCACACGGACTAGCGTATACAATGAGCAGTTCTTC
>TRBJ2-1|NA|many|TRBV18
CASSPSGLDEQFF
TGTGCCAGCTCACCTTCCGGACTCGATGAGCAGTTCTTC
>TRBJ2-6|NA|many|TRBV6-5
CASSYYGHEASGANVLTF
TGTGCCAGCAGTTACTACGGACACGAAGCCTCTGGGGCCAACGTCCTGACTTTC
>TRBJ1-5|TRBD1|many|TRBV12-3/TRBV12-4
CASEMTGPNQPQHF
TGTGCCAGTGAGATGACAGGGCCGAATCAGCCCCAGCATTTT
>TRBJ2-3|TRBD2|many|TRBV10-3
CAISVGLAGEDTQYF
TGTGCCATCAGCGTGGGACTAGCGGGCGAAGATACGCAGTATTTT
>TRBJ1-5|NA|few|TRBV12-5
CASGLVVDRYSNQPQHF
TGTGCTAGTGGTTTGGTAGTCGACCGGTATAGCAATCAGCCCCAGCATTTT
>TRBJ1-4|TRBD1|many|TRBV12-5
CASGLVPGGRSEKLFF
TGTGCTAGTGGTTTGGTACCAGGGGGCAGGAGTGAAAAACTGTTTTTT
>TRBJ2-7|TRBD2|few|TRBV5-6
CASSFLGLAGEDEQYF
TGTGCCAGCAGCTTCCTAGGACTAGCGGGAGAAGACGAGCAGTACTTC
>TRBJ2-1|TRBD1|many|TRBV20-1
CSAGSPGQGSYNEQFF
TGCAGTGCCGGATCTCCGGGACAGGGTTCCTACAATGAGCAGTTCTTC
>TRBJ2-7|TRBD2|few|TRBV5-4
CASSFSGSIAEQYF
TGTGCCAGCAGCTTTAGCGGGAGTATTGCCGAGCAGTACTTC
>TRBJ2-3|TRBD2|NA|TRBV5-1
CASSTGLAASTDTQYF
TGCGCCAGCAGCACGGGACTAGCAGCTAGCACAGATACGCAGTATTTT
>TRBJ1-5|NA|many|TRBV6-1
CASSASGSSNQPQHF
TGTGCCAGCAGCGCGTCAGGTTCATCCAATCAGCCCCAGCATTTT
>TRBJ2-7|TRBD1|NA|TRBV18
CASSPPGTGVPYEQYF
TGTGCCAGCTCACCACCCGGGACAGGGGTCCCCTACGAGCAGTACTTC
>TRBJ1-1|NA|NA|TRBV20-1
CSALLQGGMNTEAFF
TGCAGTGCTTTACTACAGGGAGGGATGAACACTGAAGCTTTCTTT
>TRBJ2-3|NA|NA|TRBV12-3/TRBV12-4
CASSTSGVDTQYF
TGTGCCAGCAGTACTTCAGGAGTAGATACGCAGTATTTT
>TRBJ1-6|TRBD1|few|TRBV7-9
CASRTTGTGNSPLHF
TGTGCCAGCAGAACCACCGGGACAGGGAATTCACCCCTCCACTTT
>TRBJ2-1|NA|many|TRBV7-3
CASSRSSYNEQFF
TGTGCCAGCAGCCGCAGCTCCTACAATGAGCAGTTCTTC
>TRBJ2-1|NA|NA|TRBV11-2
CGSSSRDRTYNEQFF
TGTGGCAGCAGCTCCCGGGACCGTACCTACAATGAGCAGTTCTTC
>TRBJ2-3|NA|NA|TRBV18
CASSPADQGNTQYF
TGTGCCAGCTCACCCGCCGATCAGGGAAATACGCAGTATTTT
>TRBJ1-2|TRBD1|NA|TRBV15
CATSRSTGGSDGYTF
TGTGCCACCAGCAGATCAACAGGGGGTTCGGATGGCTACACCTTC
>TRBJ1-2|NA|many|TRBV28
CASSLVVYYGYTF
TGTGCCAGCAGTTTAGTGGTCTACTATGGCTACACCTTC
>TRBJ2-3|TRBD2|many|TRBV25-1
CASSPSGLARSTDTQYF
TGTGCCAGCAGTCCCTCTGGACTAGCGAGAAGCACAGATACGCAGTATTTT
>TRBJ2-7|TRBD2|many|TRBV29-1
CSAGSGGADEQYF
TGCAGCGCTGGGAGCGGGGGGGCGGATGAGCAGTACTTC
>TRBJ2-3|NA|many|TRBV5-1
CASSYDTDTQYF
TGCGCCAGCAGCTATGACACAGATACGCAGTATTTT
>TRBJ2-4|NA|NA|TRBV2
CASVLEQGIQYF
TGTGCCAGCGTCCTAGAACAGGGCATTCAGTACTTC
>TRBJ2-1|TRBD2|many|TRBV6-1
CASSVSGTSFNEQFF
TGTGCCAGCAGTGTCTCCGGGACTAGCTTCAATGAGCAGTTCTTC
>TRBJ2-3|NA|NA|TRBV9
CASSVEGGATDTQYF
TGTGCCAGCAGCGTAGAGGGGGGGGCAACAGATACGCAGTATTTT
>TRBJ2-1|NA|NA|TRBV3-1
CARFREYNEQFF
TGTGCCAGGTTCAGGGAATACAATGAGCAGTTCTTC
>TRBJ2-7|NA|many|TRBV12-3/TRBV12-4
CASSLGGGRGVYEQYF
TGTGCCAGCAGTCTAGGTGGGGGGAGGGGGGTGTACGAGCAGTACTTC
>TRBJ2-1|TRBD2|NA|TRBV7-3
CASSLTRTSFNEQFF
TGTGCCAGCAGCTTAACCCGGACTAGTTTCAATGAGCAGTTCTTC
>TRBJ2-3|TRBD2|many|TRBV13
CASSSSSPLAGLLDTQYF
TGTGCCAGCAGCTCCTCCTCCCCACTAGCGGGACTACTGGATACGCAGTATTTT
>TRBJ1-1|NA|few|TRBV6-1
CASNRRWNTEAFF
TGTGCCAGCAACAGAAGGTGGAACACTGAAGCTTTCTTT
>TRBJ1-1|NA|many|TRBV28
CASSFPGGGSAFF
TGTGCCAGCAGTTTCCCCGGGGGAGGATCAGCTTTCTTT
>TRBJ2-3|NA|few|TRBV30
CAWRKEAPDTQYF
TGTGCCTGGAGAAAAGAAGCTCCAGATACGCAGTATTTT
>TRBJ2-2|NA|few|TRBV30
CVGGLSTGELFF
TGTGTAGGGGGGCTGAGCACCGGGGAGCTGTTTTTT
>TRBJ1-6|TRBD1|few|TRBV9
CASSVPRDRTSNNSPLHF
TGTGCCAGCAGCGTGCCCCGGGACAGAACAAGTAATAATTCACCCCTCCACTTT
>TRBJ2-3|TRBD2|many|TRBV11-2
CASSPYLAGGPNTQYF
TGTGCCAGCAGCCCCTATCTAGCGGGGGGGCCGAATACGCAGTATTTT
>TRBJ1-5|NA|many|TRBV2
CASSVGLPNQPQHF
TGTGCCAGCAGTGTGGGACTACCGAATCAGCCCCAGCATTTT
>TRBJ1-3|NA|many|TRBV5-8
CATPRGTYTGNTIYF
TGTGCCACTCCAAGAGGGACTTATACTGGAAACACCATATATTTT
>TRBJ1-2|NA|NA|TRBV28
CASSSFNYGYTF
TGTGCCAGCAGTTCTTTTAACTATGGCTACACCTTC
>TRBJ2-5|NA|NA|TRBV15
CATSRGPFQETQYF
TGTGCCACCAGCAGAGGACCGTTCCAAGAGACCCAGTACTTC
>TRBJ1-5|TRBD1|many|TRBV7-8
CASSLRGTGGAQPQHF
TGTGCCAGCAGCTTACGAGGGACAGGGGGGGCTCAGCCCCAGCATTTT